What follows describes a single T cell receptor (beta chain). The clone's antigen remains unknown. The record has no base qualities; no much larger clone is one base away. Sequences SGHAT (CDR1) and FQNNGV (CDR2) are obtained from the germline V gene. Spanning cysteine to phenylalanine, the CDR3 consists of 14 amino acids. Of all the DNA, just the CDR3 is kept, 42 bases in frame from base 1. V is cut by 2 bases and J by 7 bases, and the space between the germline ends is 12 bases. The record originates from a study of blood T cell repertoires in COVID-19 (dated by TCRdb to between 2020 and 2021). Regarding the research as a whole: Collaborator samples came from the United States, Italy and Spain and covered acute and convalescent phases of COVID-19. The prospective study material was composed of cDNA or gDNA derived from T cells, B-cell-depleted T cells, or PBMCs. The dataset comprised deeply sampled blood TCRbeta repertoires from subjects exposed to, actively infected with, or recovered from COVID-19. The repertoires were made available in a free public database intended to serve as a resource for research on the immune response to SARS-CoV-2. The samples were drawn from the first 160 participants of the ongoing ImmuneRACE study and from about 1,200 subjects provided by 6 global collaborators. A de-identified subject ID, COVID-19 status, age in years and sex were almost always included in the sample metadata. HLA class I and class II types, where available, came from metadata supplied by the sample provider rather than from assay-based typing.

In Seattle, one collaborating source enrolled patients while the infection was active and tracked those patients longitudinally over the course of disease. Collaborating institutions collected whole blood in K2EDTA tubes following their own protocols. For TCRbeta analysis, collaborators shipped samples in one of three forms: frozen whole blood, isolated PBMCs, or DNA extracted from either of those sample types. TCRbeta CDR3 regions were amplified from genomic DNA using the immunoSEQ Assay, a bias-controlled multiplex PCR. From the authors' description of their analysis: The number of nucleated cells in each sample was estimated by amplification of reference gene primers within the assay. To quantify the absolute abundance of each unique TCRbeta CDR3 rearrangement, sequence reads were collapsed and filtered. For each sample, productive Simpson clonality was calculated by taking the square root of Simpson's diversity index across productive rearrangements. TCRdb's version of the immuneACCESS table is confined to in-frame rearrangements and falls short of the full clone set. An unresolved V gene accounts for under half of the shortfall where checked; the remainder is of unknown origin. That table furnishes V, J and clone size, whereas the DNA furnished D and trimming. The sample table lists hundreds of thousands of clones, more than 75% of them with a count of one. The biggest ten clones account for over 6% of the sample.

Broad study findings and their caveats: Clinical and demographic metadata were provided uncurated, with the amount varying by source and participant.

This TCR was sampled from a woman aged 45 to 65 with COVID-19, enrolled during active disease. The material sequenced was peripheral blood. The sequence links TRBV11-2 to TRBJ1-5; the D segment could be TRBD1, given 6 matching bases. The DNA sequence follows: TGTGCCAGCAGCTTACAACAGGGAGGGCAGCCCCAGCATTTT. Translated, this is CASSLQQGGQPQHF.